This T cell receptor (beta chain) came from a study of neurological immune-mediated disorders. TCRdb fed the 5' RACE reads into MiXCR, producing one record per CDR3 protein. Among some 60,000 distinct CDR3 sequences listed, approximately 11% were seen once. Trimming stripped 2 bases from V and 2 bases from J, with 10 bases between. Germline CDR1 and CDR2: SGHRS and YFSETQ. The CDR3 runs 14 residues. Time point of the sample: longitudinal time-point 1 (baseline). This clonotype showed up many times. This TCR was sampled from a male donor with HTLV-1-associated myelopathy (HAM/TSP). Sequenced sample: PBMCs. V usage is TRBV5-1 and J usage is TRBJ2-5; maybe TRBD2 (5 bases). The CDR3 nucleotides are TGCGCCAGCAGCTTTACCAGAGGGCAAGAGACCCAGTACTTC. It yields the protein CASSFTRGQETQYF.